A single sample is the source of the 16 T cell receptor beta chains below, sequenced in a study of blood T cell repertoires in COVID-19. Libraries were prepared by immunoSEQ multiplex PCR; TCRdb keeps only in-frame clonotypes and omits some of them. The sample shows around 200,000 clones, nearly 90% of them seen only once. Sample: peripheral blood. The source is a man aged 50-59 years with acute or convalescent COVID-19.

The chain couples TRBV21-1 to TRBJ1-5; the table's TRBD1 call for D was not verified on the DNA. TRBV21-1 is a recognized pseudogene. This CDR3 comprises 17 residues. The CDR3 DNA reads TGTGCCAGCAGCAATTCCAGGACAGGCTATAGCAATCAGCCCCAGCATTTT. Its protein product is CASSNSRTGYSNQPQHF.

The chain joins TRBV19 to TRBJ2-3; D is ambiguous. This CDR3 contains 13 residues. Germline CDR1 reads LNHDA; CDR2 reads SQIVND (reference sequence). V lost 7 bases to trimming and J lost 2 bases, with 10 bases between them. The DNA for the CDR3 is TGTGCCAGTAAAGAGTACTACACAGATACGCAGTATTTT. Translated, it gives CASKEYYTDTQYF.

The V call is TRBV2, the J call TRBJ1-1, with D maybe TRBD1 (5 bases). From germline, CDR1 is SNHLY and CDR2 FYNNEI. The CDR3 length is 13 residues. Trimming removed 6 bases at V and 3 bases at J, with 11 bases between. The CDR3 loop reads CASRPRVDTEAFF. The CDR3 bases are TGTGCCAGCAGGCCCAGGGTGGACACTGAAGCTTTCTTT. Drawing the rest from reference TRBV2 and TRBJ1-1, the complete variable domain is EPEVTQTPSHQVTQMGQEVILRCVPISNHLYFYWYRQILGQKVEFLVSFYNNEISEKSEIFDDQFSVERPDGSNFTLKIRSTKLEDSAMYFCASRPRVDTEAFFGQGTRLTVV.

The chain couples TRBV10-2 to TRBJ2-7, with 9 bases aligning to TRBD1. From germline, CDR1 is WSHSY and CDR2 SAAADI. The CDR3 length is 14 residues. The trim removed 6 bases at V and 0 bases at J, leaving 3 bases unmatched. The DNA for the CDR3 is TGCGCCAGCAGGGACAGGGGTCCCTCCTACGAGCAGTACTTC. Amino acids: CASRDRGPSYEQYF.

The V and J genes are TRBV27 and TRBJ2-1, with 8 nucleotides matching TRBD2. The CDR3 runs 18 residues. The junction had 9 bases not matched to a gene; V was cut back by 2 bases and J by 0 bases. CDR1 and CDR2 from the germline V gene are MNHEY and SMNVEV (reference sequence). CDR3 in DNA: TGTGCCAGCAGTTTAAGGGGTTCGGGGGGGGCCTCCTACAATGAGCAGTTCTTC. Its translation: CASSLRGSGGASYNEQFF.

The CDR3, as DNA: TGCGCCAGCAGCTTGACTAGCCCTCCGCCCTACGAGCAGTACTTC. Translated: CASSLTSPPPYEQYF. V usage is TRBV5-1 and J usage is TRBJ2-7; maybe TRBD2 (6 bases). Per the germline V gene, CDR1 is SGHRS and CDR2 is YFSETQ. This CDR3 contains 15 residues. V was shortened by 1 base and J by 2 bases, with 13 bases between the two germline ends.

J is TRBJ1-5 and V is TRBV6-1; 9 bases match TRBD1. CDR1 and CDR2 (germline): MNHNS, SASEGT. The V gene end was trimmed by 3 bases and the J gene end by 5 bases; junction bases not matched to a gene: 8. The CDR3 is made up of 16 amino acids. The CDR3 DNA sequence: TGTGCCAGCAGTGACTTAAACAGGGGGCTTTATCAGCCCCAGCATTTT. Protein sequence: CASSDLNRGLYQPQHF.

The CDR3 region has the DNA TGTGCCAGCAGTTTAACCGGGGTTAGCAATCAGCCCCAGCATTTT. Its translation: CASSLTGVSNQPQHF. The rearrangement joins TRBV28 to TRBJ1-5; D remains unclear. The CDR3 length is 15 residues. V lost 2 bases, J lost 0 bases, and 8 bases lay in between. Germline CDR1 is MDHEN and CDR2 is SYDVKM.

The CDR3 loop reads CASSRSSKTGPGELFF. CDR3 sequence (DNA): TGTGCCAGCAGCCGATCGAGTAAGACAGGGCCCGGGGAGCTGTTTTTT. The chain couples TRBV9 to TRBJ2-2; 7 bases align to TRBD1. The germline V gene encodes CDR1 SGDLS and CDR2 YYNGEE. The CDR3 consists of 16 residues. V shed 4 bases, J shed 6 bases, and the junction held 12 bases outside the gene matches.

The rearrangement links TRBV18 to TRBJ2-7, with TRBD2 matching 7 bases. Unmatched junction bases numbered 10, after V lost 6 bases and J lost 2 bases. Germline V gene lookup returns CDR1 KGHSH and CDR2 LQKENI. CDR3 length equals 15 residues. CDR3 bases: TGTGCCAGCTCCGCGGGAGCGAGCCGTCCCTACGAGCAGTACTTC. It translates to CASSAGASRPYEQYF.

The chain has TRBV27 and TRBJ2-6, with D maybe TRBD1 (5 bases). The V and J ends lost 5 bases and 0 bases respectively, with 8 bases between them. The CDR3 sequence is 15 residues long. CDR1 and CDR2 from the germline V gene are MNHEY and SMNVEV (reference sequence). The DNA of the CDR3 is TGTGCCAGCAGTACGACAGTCTCTGGGGCCAACGTCCTGACTTTC. Protein: CASSTTVSGANVLTF.

The J gene is TRBJ2-3, the V gene TRBV27; possible D gene TRBD2, 6 bases. The germline gives CDR1 MNHEY, CDR2 SMNVEV (reference sequence). This CDR3 spans 14 amino acids. Trimming left V 4 bases short and J 5 bases short, with 13 bases between. CDR3 amino acids: CASSSGTGEDTQYF. CDR3 in DNA: TGTGCCAGCAGTTCCGGGACGGGGGAAGATACGCAGTATTTT.

The J gene is TRBJ1-6, the V gene TRBV4-2; possibly TRBD1 for D (6 bases). Germline V gives CDR1 LGHNA, CDR2 YNFKEQ. V was cut by 0 bases and J by 8 bases, with 14 bases left in between. This CDR3 region has 16 residues. The CDR3 sequence: CASSQDTGQGYSPLHF. The CDR3 coding sequence is TGTGCCAGCAGCCAAGACACAGGTCAGGGGTATTCACCCCTCCACTTT.

This clone was observed a single time. V gene TRBV7-9 combines with J gene TRBJ2-2, with 7 bases lining up with TRBD2. This CDR3 is built from 18 residues. The germline CDR1 and CDR2 sequences are SEHNR and FQNEAQ (reference sequence). The J segment lost 2 bases and the V segment lost 4 bases, leaving 13 bases of the junction unmatched. This chain's CDR3 is CASSSQGGLAVNTGELFF. The DNA for the CDR3 is TGTGCCAGCAGCTCCCAGGGAGGGCTAGCAGTAAACACCGGGGAGCTGTTTTTT.

V gene TRBV21-1 combines with J gene TRBJ1-1. TRBV21-1 is a documented pseudogene. CDR3 length: 17 amino acids. CDR3 coding DNA: TGTGCCAGCAGCAAAGCTGGGGAGGTCCCGATGAACACTGAAGCTTTCTTT. Protein product: CASSKAGEVPMNTEAFF.

The rearrangement links TRBV9 to TRBJ1-1; TRBD1 matches 8 bases. V shed 0 bases, J shed 0 bases, and the junction held 4 bases outside the gene matches. Looked up from germline, CDR1 is SGDLS and CDR2 is YYNGEE. The CDR3 extends over 16 amino acids. CDR3 protein: CASSVADRAMNTEAFF. The CDR3 coding sequence is TGTGCCAGCAGCGTAGCGGACAGGGCGATGAACACTGAAGCTTTCTTT.